This T cell receptor beta chain was documented in a study of a mutant IDH1 vaccine in newly diagnosed glioma. Study-level background: Vaccination began 4-6 weeks post radiotherapy alone, or with temozolomide cycles.

In the case of this clone: The antigen remains undetermined.

This sample's time point: week 5, during vaccination. Each vaccine dose was 300 ug of mutant IDH1 20-mer peptide, with topical imiquimod. Study-wide results and limits: Patients mounted vaccine-induced immune responses in roughly 93% of cases.

The assay was immunoSEQ multiplex PCR, and TCRdb's table has in-frame clones only and misses some. Among tens of thousands of clones listed, about 77% were seen once. The sequence came from a woman between 40 and 50 years old with glioma. This specimen was PBMCs, taken from a glioma patient whose treatment included an IDH1 peptide vaccine.

CDR3 sequence reads: CASKAPGRVEQYF. CDR3 nucleotide sequence: TGTGCCAGTAAAGCCCCCGGCAGGGTCGAGCAGTACTTC. This rearrangement joins TRBV19 to TRBJ2-7, with D possibly matching TRBD1 (5 bases). The CDR3 has 13 residues. Germline CDR1 and CDR2: LNHDA and SQIVND (reference sequence). Trimming stripped 7 bases from V and 6 bases from J, with 16 bases between.